The text below deals with one T cell receptor (beta chain). As yet, its antigen is unknown. Trimming took off 1 base at V and 5 bases at J, with 11 bases between the two ends. The CDR3 totals 15 residues. Germline V gene sequence: CDR1 MGHRA, CDR2 YSYEKL. Both 60 Vbeta primers and 13 Jbeta primers went into the PCR. TCRdb's table, derived via immunoSEQ multiplex PCR, lists solely in-frame clones and lacks some. The profile covers 110,000 or so clones, with over 75% appearing a single time and about 5% taken by the ten largest. The sample originates from a study of cytomegalovirus exposure and HLA in healthy donors. Study-wide results and limits: Upon later analysis, HLA-associated TCR beta chains proved more clonally expanded than other, equally common chains. Cytomegalovirus-associated status was assigned to some 160 TCR beta chains. Reportedly, diagnosis of cytomegalovirus status by the classifier showed high specificity and sensitivity. While the bulk of TCR sequences proved rare, some public TCRs turned up in many donors.

The chain uses TRBV4-1 and TRBJ2-2, with a tentative D call TRBD1 (5 bases). This receptor was identified in a woman in her twenties or thirties in good health and CMV-seropositive. Sequencing input: PBMCs. CDR3 region: CASSQGQGGTGELFF. The CDR3 region has the DNA TGCGCCAGCAGCCAAGGGCAGGGTGGGACCGGGGAGCTGTTTTTT.